This T cell receptor (beta chain) was observed in a study of T cell changes during pregnancy in multiple sclerosis. The ends lost 8 bases at V and 8 bases at J; junction bases unmatched: 12. The CDR3 spans 14 residues. CDR1 SGHVS and CDR2 FQNEAQ come from the germline V gene. The data were produced by immunoSEQ multiplex PCR, yet TCRdb's version contains in-frame clones alone and is incomplete. The sample comprises approximately 30,000 clones, 90% of which are singletons, and around 12% rests with the top ten. The source was CD8+ T cells from peripheral blood mononuclear cells, collected in the first trimester of pregnancy. The origin of this receptor is a female donor with multiple sclerosis, enrolled in a pregnancy study. The chain employs TRBV7-8 and TRBJ2-1; 7 bases match TRBD2. CDR3 DNA sequence: TGTGCCAGCGGAGCGGGAATGCGATTAGATGAGCAGTTCTTC. Translation: CASGAGMRLDEQFF.